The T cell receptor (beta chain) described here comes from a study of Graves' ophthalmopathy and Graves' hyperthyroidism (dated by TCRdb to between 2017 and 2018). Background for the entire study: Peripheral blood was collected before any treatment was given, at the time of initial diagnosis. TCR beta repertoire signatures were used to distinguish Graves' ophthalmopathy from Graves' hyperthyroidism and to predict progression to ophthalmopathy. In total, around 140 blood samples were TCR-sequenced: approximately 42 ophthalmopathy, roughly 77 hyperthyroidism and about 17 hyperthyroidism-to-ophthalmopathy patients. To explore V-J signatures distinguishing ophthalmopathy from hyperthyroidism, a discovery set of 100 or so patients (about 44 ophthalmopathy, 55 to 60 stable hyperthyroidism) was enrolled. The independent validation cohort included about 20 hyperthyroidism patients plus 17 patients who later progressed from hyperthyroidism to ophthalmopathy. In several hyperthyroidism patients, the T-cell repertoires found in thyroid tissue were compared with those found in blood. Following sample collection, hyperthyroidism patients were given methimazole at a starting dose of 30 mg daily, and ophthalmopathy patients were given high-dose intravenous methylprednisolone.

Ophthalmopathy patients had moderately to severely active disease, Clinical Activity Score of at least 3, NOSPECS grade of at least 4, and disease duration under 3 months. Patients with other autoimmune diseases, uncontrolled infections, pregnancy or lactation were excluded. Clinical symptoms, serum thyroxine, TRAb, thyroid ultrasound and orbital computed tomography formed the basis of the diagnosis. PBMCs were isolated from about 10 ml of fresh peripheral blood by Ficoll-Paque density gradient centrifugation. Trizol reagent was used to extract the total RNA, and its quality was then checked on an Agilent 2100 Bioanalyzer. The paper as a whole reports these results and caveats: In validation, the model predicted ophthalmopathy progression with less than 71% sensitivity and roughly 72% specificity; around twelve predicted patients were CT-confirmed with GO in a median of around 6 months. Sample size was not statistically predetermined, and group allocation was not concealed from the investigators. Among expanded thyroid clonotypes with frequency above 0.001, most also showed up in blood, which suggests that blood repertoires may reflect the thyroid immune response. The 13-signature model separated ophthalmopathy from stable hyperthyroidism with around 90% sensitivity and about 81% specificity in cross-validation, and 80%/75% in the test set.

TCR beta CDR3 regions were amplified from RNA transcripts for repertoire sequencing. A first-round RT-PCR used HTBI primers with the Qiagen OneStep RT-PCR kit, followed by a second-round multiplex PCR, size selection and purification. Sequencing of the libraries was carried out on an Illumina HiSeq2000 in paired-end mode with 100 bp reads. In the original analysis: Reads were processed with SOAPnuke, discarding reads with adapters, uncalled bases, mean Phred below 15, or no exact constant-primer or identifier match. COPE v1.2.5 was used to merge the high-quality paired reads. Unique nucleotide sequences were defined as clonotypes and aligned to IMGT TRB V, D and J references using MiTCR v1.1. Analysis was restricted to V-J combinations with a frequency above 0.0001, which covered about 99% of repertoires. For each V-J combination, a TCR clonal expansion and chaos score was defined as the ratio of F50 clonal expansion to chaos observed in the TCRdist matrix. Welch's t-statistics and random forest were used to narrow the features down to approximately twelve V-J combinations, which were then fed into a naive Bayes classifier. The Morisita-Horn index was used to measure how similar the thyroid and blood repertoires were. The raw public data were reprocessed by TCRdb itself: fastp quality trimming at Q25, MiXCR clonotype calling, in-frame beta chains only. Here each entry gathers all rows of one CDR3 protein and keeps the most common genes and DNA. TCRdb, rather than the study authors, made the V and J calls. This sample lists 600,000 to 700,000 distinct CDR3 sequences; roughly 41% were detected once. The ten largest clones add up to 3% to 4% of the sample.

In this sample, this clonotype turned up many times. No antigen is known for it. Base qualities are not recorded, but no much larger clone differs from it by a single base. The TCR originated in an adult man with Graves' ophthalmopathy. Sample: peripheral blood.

The nucleotide sequence is TGTGCCAGTAATCCAACAGGGGGCGACTATGGCTACACCTTC. It encodes CASNPTGGDYGYTF. The chain employs TRBV19 and TRBJ1-2, with 9 bases in between that match TRBD1. Per the germline V gene (reference sequence), LNHDA is the CDR1 and SQIVND is the CDR2. The cysteine opens and the phenylalanine closes a CDR3 of 14 amino acids. Kept here is only the CDR3 DNA, which spans 42 bases and is read in frame from base 1. Relative to germline, V is missing 7 bases and J is missing 3 bases, with 6 bases of the junction outside any gene match.